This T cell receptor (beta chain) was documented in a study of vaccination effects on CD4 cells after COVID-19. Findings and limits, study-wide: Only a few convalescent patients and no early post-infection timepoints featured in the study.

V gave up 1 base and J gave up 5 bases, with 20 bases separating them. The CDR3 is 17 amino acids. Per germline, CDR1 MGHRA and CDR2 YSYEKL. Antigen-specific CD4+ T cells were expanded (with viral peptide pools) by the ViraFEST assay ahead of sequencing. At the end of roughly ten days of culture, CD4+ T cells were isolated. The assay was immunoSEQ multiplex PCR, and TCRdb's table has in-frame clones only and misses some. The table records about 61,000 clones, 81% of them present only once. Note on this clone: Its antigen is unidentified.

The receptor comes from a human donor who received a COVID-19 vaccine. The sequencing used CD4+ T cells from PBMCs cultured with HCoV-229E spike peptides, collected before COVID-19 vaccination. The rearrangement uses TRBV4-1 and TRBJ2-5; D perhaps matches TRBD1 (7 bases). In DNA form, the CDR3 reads TGCGCCAGCAGCCAAGGGAGACTAGAGGGGGCGCGGGAGACCCAGTACTTC. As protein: CASSQGRLEGARETQYF.